One sample yielded the 23 T cell receptor beta chains listed below, sequenced in a study of blood T cells in healthy people across ages (dated by TCRdb to about 2015). Library creation used 5' RACE. Instrument used: Illumina HiSeq 2500. A second PCR of roughly 6 to 11 cycles was run with a J-beta primer mix and a sample-barcoded 5' primer. Clones were called with MiXCR by TCRdb after fastp trimmed the public reads at Q25, and only in-frame beta chains were retained. Identical CDR3 proteins give one entry, which carries the most common genes and DNA. The sample table lists approximately 900,000 distinct CDR3 sequences, around 29% of them with a count of one. The top ten constitute approximately 10% of the sample. This sample was also put to use in a study of T cells of mothers and their children.

Sequenced input: blood. The receptors originated from a woman aged 35 to 49 in good health.

Ten or more counts support this clonotype. V is TRBV25-1 and J is TRBJ1-2; 10 bases align to TRBD1. J lost 8 bases, V lost 5 bases, and 8 bases had no gene match. CDR1 MGHDK and CDR2 SYGVNS come from the germline V gene. This CDR3 has 14 residues. As DNA, the CDR3 is TGTGCCAGCAGTCCGCCGGGACAGGGGTCGGGCTACACCTTC. This codes for CASSPPGQGSGYTF.

The chain has TRBV20-1 and TRBJ2-5; tentatively, D is TRBD2 (6 bases). The V end lost 4 bases, the J end lost 3 bases, and 18 bases lay between the germline ends. Germline V lookup: CDR1 DFQATT, CDR2 SNEGSKA (reference sequence). The length of the CDR3 is 15 residues. CDR3 nucleotides: TGCAGTGCTACGTATAGGGAATGGGGGGAAGAGACCCAGTACTTC. It translates to CSATYREWGEETQYF.

The chain combines TRBV5-1 with TRBJ1-1; 8 bases agree with TRBD1. V lost 4 bases to trimming and J lost 0 bases; unmatched junction nucleotides: 8. The CDR3 runs to 16 residues. The germline V gene encodes CDR1 SGHRS and CDR2 YFSETQ. CDR3 sequence reads: CASSPWKGQVNTEAFF. The CDR3, as DNA: TGCGCCAGCAGCCCGTGGAAGGGACAGGTGAACACTGAAGCTTTCTTT.

Note on this clonotype: One end of the junction fails to match germline, which may point to a read error. The J gene is TRBJ2-1, the V gene TRBV7-2; 11 nucleotides line up with TRBD2. Germline V gives CDR1 SGHTA, CDR2 FQGNSA. The CDR3 spans 14 residues. CDR3 loop: CASTLAGGVYEQFF. As DNA, the CDR3 is TGTGCCAGCACCTTAGCGGGGGGGGTCTATGAGCAGTTCTTC. Full variable domain (outside the CDR3, taken from reference TRBV7-2 and TRBJ2-1): GAGVSQSPSNKVTEKGKDVELRCDPISGHTALYWYRQSLGQGLEFLIYFQGNSAPDKSGLPSDRFSAERTGGSVSTLTIQRTQQEDSAVYLCASTLAGGVYEQFFGPGTRLTVL.

V is TRBV28 and J is TRBJ2-1; D perhaps matches TRBD1 (5 bases). The CDR3 sequence is 15 residues long. Germline CDR1 is MDHEN and CDR2 is SYDVKM. Between the trimmed V and J ends, which lost 7 bases and 10 bases, there was a span of 23 bases. The CDR3 DNA is TGTGCCAGCAATCCCCAAAATATCCAGGGAAGAGAGCAGTTCTTC. Protein product: CASNPQNIQGREQFF. Combining the CDR3 with reference TRBV28 and TRBJ2-1 gives the whole variable domain DVKVTQSSRYLVKRTGEKVFLECVQDMDHENMFWYRQDPGLGLRLIYFSYDVKMKEKGDIPEGYSVSREKKERFSLILESASTNQTSMYLCASNPQNIQGREQFFGPGTRLTVL.

Comment on this clonotype: The junction differs from germline at one of its ends, possibly a read error. The V and J genes are TRBV4-3 and TRBJ2-7; tentatively, D is TRBD1 (6 bases). Germline CDR1 LGHNA, CDR2 YSLEER. The CDR3 spans 19 residues. CDR3 sequence (DNA): TGCACCAGCAGCCAAGATAGACTGGTAATGACAGGAAGCTCCTACGAGCAGTACTTC. Its protein product is CTSSQDRLVMTGSSYEQYF.

This clonotype has more than one count but fewer than ten. V gene TRBV20-1 combines with J gene TRBJ1-2; D perhaps matches TRBD1 (5 bases). The germline CDR1 and CDR2 sequences are DFQATT and SNEGSKA (reference sequence). This CDR3 is built from 14 residues. Trimming took 6 bases from V and 8 from J, leaving 22 bases between them. The CDR3 DNA reads TGCAGTGCGCGGGACTTAGGGACTGCCCCCGGCTACACCTTC. Protein sequence: CSARDLGTAPGYTF.

The chain is built from TRBV5-1 and TRBJ2-7; 8 bases fit TRBD1. CDR1 and CDR2 from the germline V gene are SGHRS and YFSETQ. After removal of 4 bases from V and 3 bases from J, the junction contained 9 bases not matched to a gene. The CDR3 is made up of 15 amino acids. In nucleotides, the CDR3 is TGCGCCAGCAGCCCTTCGACAGGGGAGTTCTACGAGCAGTACTTC. This translates into CASSPSTGEFYEQYF.

This clonotype was counted at least ten times. This rearrangement joins TRBV6-5 to TRBJ2-7; D gene unclear. The germline gives CDR1 MNHEY, CDR2 SVGAGI. V was trimmed by 6 bases and J by 0 bases, leaving 9 bases between them. The CDR3 runs to 13 residues. CDR3 amino acids: CASRGAASYEQYF. Here the CDR3 DNA reads TGTGCCAGCAGAGGAGCCGCCTCCTACGAGCAGTACTTC.

Comment on this clonotype: One base away lies a much larger clone, so this may be a sequencing read error. CDR3 residues: CASSVRASSYGQYF. The CDR3 coding sequence is TGTGCCAGCAGCGTGAGGGCGAGCTCCTACGGGCAGTACTTC. The V call is TRBV9, the J call TRBJ2-4, with D tentatively TRBD2 (5 bases). Germline loops: CDR1 SGDLS, CDR2 YYNGEE. With 2 bases removed from V and 13 bases from J, the gap between germline ends came to 19 bases. The CDR3 totals 14 residues.

The rearrangement uses TRBV3-1 and TRBJ2-5, with no clear D. The CDR3 is made up of 14 amino acids. The V and J ends lost 1 base and 1 base respectively, with 7 bases between them. Per germline, CDR1 LGHDT and CDR2 YNNKEL (reference sequence). CDR3 coding DNA: TGTGCCAGCAGCCAAGTTCACAGCCAAGAGACCCAGTACTTC. The encoded protein is CASSQVHSQETQYF.

There are a few counts of this clonotype. The chain combines TRBV12-3 or TRBV12-4 with TRBJ2-2, with D unresolved. Deletions cut 6 bases from V and 6 bases from J, with 8 bases between. The CDR3 has 12 residues. DNA for the CDR3: TGTGCCAGCAGCCCGGCCTCCGGGGAGCTGTTTTTT. Protein product: CASSPASGELFF.

The gene calls are TRBV7-9 and TRBJ1-1; D call uncertain. This CDR3 spans 13 amino acids. The germline V gene encodes CDR1 SEHNR and CDR2 FQNEAQ (reference sequence). The V and J ends lost 10 bases and 1 base respectively, with 13 bases between them. The CDR3 nucleotides read TGTGCCAATCAAGCAGTTAAGAACACTGAAGCTTTCTTT. The encoded protein is CANQAVKNTEAFF.

In this sample, this clonotype turned up many times. This chain joins TRBV29-1 and TRBJ1-5, with D maybe TRBD1 (5 bases). The CDR3 loop spans 13 amino acids. Germline V CDR1 and CDR2: SQVTM, ANQGSEA. The V end was cut by 6 bases, the J end by 2 bases, with 11 bases between. The CDR3 nucleotides read TGCAGCGTAGCTGGACAAGGCAATCAGCCCCAGCATTTT. Protein: CSVAGQGNQPQHF.

This clonotype was observed at least ten times. The gene calls are TRBV20-1 and TRBJ1-2; weak D call: TRBD1 (6 bases). Germline loops: CDR1 DFQATT, CDR2 SNEGSKA (reference sequence). The germline V and J ends were trimmed by 6 bases and 4 bases, with 12 bases remaining between them. The length of the CDR3 is 12 residues. CDR3 nucleotides: TGCAGTGCCCATCGACAGGTCTATGGCTACACCTTC. Protein: CSAHRQVYGYTF.

This clonotype was counted between two and nine times. V is TRBV20-1 and J is TRBJ2-1; D possibly uses TRBD1 or TRBD2 (5 bases each). The CDR3 extends over 14 amino acids. V shed 6 bases and J shed 7 bases, with 19 bases lying between them. Germline V CDR1 and CDR2: DFQATT, SNEGSKA (reference sequence). CDR3 sequence reads: CSANREEGWNEQFF. As DNA, the CDR3 is TGCAGTGCCAATAGAGAAGAGGGGTGGAATGAGCAGTTCTTC.

This chain joins TRBV25-1 and TRBJ1-6; D unclear. The V gene lost 4 bases and the J gene lost 5 bases, with 6 bases spanning the gap. The germline gives CDR1 MGHDK, CDR2 SYGVNS. This CDR3 is built from 13 residues. DNA of the CDR3: TGTGCCAGCAGTGCTGGAAATAATTCACCCCTCCACTTT. Translated: CASSAGNNSPLHF.

This clonotype was found many times. The CDR3 DNA reads TGTGCCAGCAGCTTAATCGGAGCAGATACGCAGTATTTT. Translating it yields CASSLIGADTQYF. This chain links TRBV7-3 with TRBJ2-3, with D uncertain. The CDR3 has 13 amino acids. Trimming left V 1 base short and J 4 bases short, with 6 bases between. CDR1 and CDR2 (germline): SGHTA, FQGTGA.

This clonotype came up many times. This could be a read error, since a much larger clone is one nucleotide away. V and J are TRBV20-1 and TRBJ2-7; TRBD1 or TRBD2 may be the D gene (5 bases each). The CDR3 loop spans 13 amino acids. Trimming pared 4 bases from V and 7 bases from J, leaving 17 bases between. Germline CDR1 is DFQATT and CDR2 is SNEGSKA (reference sequence). CDR3 residues: CSANRDPRREQYF. Written as DNA, the CDR3 is TGCAGTGCTAACCGGGACCCAAGAAGGGAGCAGTACTTC.

Points on this clonotype: This may stem from a read error, because a much larger clone lies one nucleotide away. The rearrangement joins TRBV28 to TRBJ2-5, with TRBD2 matching 11 bases. The J call may be wrong; the DNA end is better matched by TRBJ2-7. Germline V CDR1 and CDR2: MDHEN, SYDVKM. This CDR3 has 15 residues. CDR3 in amino acids: CASSVLAGGLTEQYF. CDR3 in DNA: TGTGCCAGCAGTGTCTTAGCGGGGGGGCTAACCGAGCAGTACTTC.

This clonotype turned up a few times. The chain recombines TRBV7-2 with TRBJ2-5, with 9 bases identical to TRBD1. Germline loops: CDR1 SGHTA, CDR2 FQGNSA. The CDR3 is 15 amino acids. The ends lost 5 bases at V and 5 bases at J; junction bases unmatched: 9. CDR3 protein: CASSQDSGTGETQYF. CDR3 nucleotide sequence: TGTGCCAGCAGCCAAGATTCGGGGACAGGGGAGACCCAGTACTTC.

To note about this clonotype: This clone may be a read error of a much larger clone one base away. The chain employs TRBV27 and TRBJ2-7; the D gene could be TRBD1 or TRBD2 (5 bases each). The CDR3 consists of 13 residues. Germline V lookup: CDR1 MNHEY, CDR2 SMNVEV (reference sequence). The CDR3 DNA reads as TGTGCCAGCGGGTGGCAGGGAGCCTACGGGCAGTACTTC. Translating gives CASGWQGAYGQYF.

V usage is TRBV12-3 or TRBV12-4 and J usage is TRBJ1-3; TRBD1 aligns across 7 bases. CDR3 length equals 15 residues. V was clipped by 6 bases and J by 0 bases; unmatched bases: 5. This CDR3 is CASRPTGSSGNTIYF. In DNA form, the CDR3 reads TGTGCCAGCAGACCGACAGGGTCCTCTGGAAACACCATATATTTT.